The entry that follows covers one T cell receptor (beta chain) sequence. The data were taken from a study of T cell responses to AZD1222 COVID-19 vaccine. The CDR3 is made up of 10 amino acids. Trimming pared 8 bases from V and 13 bases from J, leaving 11 bases between. Germline CDR1 reads SNHLY; CDR2 reads FYNNEI. The protocol was immunoSEQ multiplex PCR, while the TCRdb copy is restricted to in-frame clones and leaves out a portion. There are roughly 180,000 clones in the sample; around 94% occur only once, and approximately 0.58% lies in the top ten. The chain has TRBV2 and TRBJ1-4, with D perhaps matching TRBD1 (5 bases). The sequence derives from an adult in good health. The material sequenced was peripheral blood, taken on day 0 of AZD1222 vaccination. The CDR3 region has the DNA TGTGCCAGCGGTCGACAGATACTGTTTTTT. Its protein product is CASGRQILFF. Supplemented by reference TRBV2 and TRBJ1-4, the full variable domain reads EPEVTQTPSHQVTQMGQEVILRCVPISNHLYFYWYRQILGQKVEFLVSFYNNEISEKSEIFDDQFSVERPDGSNFTLKIRSTKLEDSAMYFCASGRQILFFGSGTQLSVL.